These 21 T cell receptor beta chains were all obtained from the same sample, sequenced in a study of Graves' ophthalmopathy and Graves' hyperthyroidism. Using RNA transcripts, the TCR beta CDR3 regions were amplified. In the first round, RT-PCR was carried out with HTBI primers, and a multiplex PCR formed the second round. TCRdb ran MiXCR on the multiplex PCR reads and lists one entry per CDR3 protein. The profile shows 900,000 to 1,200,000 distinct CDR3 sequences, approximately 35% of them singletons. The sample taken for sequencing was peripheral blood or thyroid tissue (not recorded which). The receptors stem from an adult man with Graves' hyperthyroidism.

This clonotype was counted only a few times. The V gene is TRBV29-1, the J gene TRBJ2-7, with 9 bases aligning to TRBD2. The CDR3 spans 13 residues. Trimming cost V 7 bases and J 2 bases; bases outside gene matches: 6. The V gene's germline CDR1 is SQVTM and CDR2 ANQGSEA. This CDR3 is CSAGLAPTYEQYF. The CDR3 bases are TGCAGCGCCGGACTAGCGCCGACCTACGAGCAGTACTTC.

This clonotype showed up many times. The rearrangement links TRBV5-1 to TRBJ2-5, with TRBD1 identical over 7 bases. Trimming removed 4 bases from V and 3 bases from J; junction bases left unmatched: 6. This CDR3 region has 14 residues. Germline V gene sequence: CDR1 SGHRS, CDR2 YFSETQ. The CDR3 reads CASSRADREETQYF. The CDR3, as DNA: TGCGCCAGCAGCCGAGCCGACAGGGAAGAGACCCAGTACTTC. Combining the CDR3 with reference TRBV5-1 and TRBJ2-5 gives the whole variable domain KAGVTQTPRYLIKTRGQQVTLSCSPISGHRSVSWYQQTPGQGLQFLFEYFSETQRNKGNFPGRFSGRQFSNSRSEMNVSTLELGDSALYLCASSRADREETQYFGPGTRLLVL.

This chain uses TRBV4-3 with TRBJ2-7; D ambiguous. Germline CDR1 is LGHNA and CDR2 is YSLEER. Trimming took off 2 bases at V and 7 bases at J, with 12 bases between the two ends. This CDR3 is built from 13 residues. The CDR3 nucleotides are TGCGCCAGCAGCCAATCGCTGGCGAAGGAGCAGTACTTC. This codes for CASSQSLAKEQYF.

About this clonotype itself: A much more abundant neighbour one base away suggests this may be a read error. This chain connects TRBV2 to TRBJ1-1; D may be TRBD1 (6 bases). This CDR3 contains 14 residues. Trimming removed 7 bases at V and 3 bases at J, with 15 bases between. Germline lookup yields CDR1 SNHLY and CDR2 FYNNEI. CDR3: CASTKQGGDTEAFF. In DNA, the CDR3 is TGTGCCAGCACCAAACAGGGAGGGGACACTGAAGCTTTCTTT.

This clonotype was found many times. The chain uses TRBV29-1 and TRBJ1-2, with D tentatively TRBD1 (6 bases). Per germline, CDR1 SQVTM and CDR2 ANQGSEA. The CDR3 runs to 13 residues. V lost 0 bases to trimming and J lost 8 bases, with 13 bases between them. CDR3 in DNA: TGCAGCGTTGAAGATCAGGGGACGAGGGGCTACACCTTC. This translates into CSVEDQGTRGYTF.

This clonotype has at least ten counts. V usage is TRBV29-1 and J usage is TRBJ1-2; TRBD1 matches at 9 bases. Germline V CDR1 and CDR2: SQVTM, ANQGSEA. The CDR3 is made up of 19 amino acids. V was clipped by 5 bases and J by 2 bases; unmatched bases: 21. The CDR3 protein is CSVFRPTGGMAPVNYGYTF. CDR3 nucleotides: TGCAGCGTTTTCCGCCCTACAGGGGGCATGGCCCCTGTAAACTATGGCTACACCTTC.

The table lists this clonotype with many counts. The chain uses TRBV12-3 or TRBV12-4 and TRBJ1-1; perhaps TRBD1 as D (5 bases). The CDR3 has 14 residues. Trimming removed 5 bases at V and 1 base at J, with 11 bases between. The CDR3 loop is CASSISDTNTEAFF. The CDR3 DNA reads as TGTGCCAGCAGTATATCGGACACGAACACTGAAGCTTTCTTT.

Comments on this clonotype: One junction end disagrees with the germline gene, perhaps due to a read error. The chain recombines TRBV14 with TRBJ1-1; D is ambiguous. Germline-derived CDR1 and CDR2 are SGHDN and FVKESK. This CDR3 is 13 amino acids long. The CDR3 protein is CASSQEANTDAFF. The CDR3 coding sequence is TGTGCCAGCAGCCAAGAAGCGAACACTGATGCTTTCTTT.

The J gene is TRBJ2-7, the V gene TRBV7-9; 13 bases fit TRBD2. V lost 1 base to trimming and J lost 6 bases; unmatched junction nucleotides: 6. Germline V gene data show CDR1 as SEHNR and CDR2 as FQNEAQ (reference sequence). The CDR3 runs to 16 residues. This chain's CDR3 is CASSLGTSGGEPEQYF. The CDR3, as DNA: TGTGCCAGCAGCTTAGGAACTAGCGGGGGGGAGCCCGAGCAGTACTTC.

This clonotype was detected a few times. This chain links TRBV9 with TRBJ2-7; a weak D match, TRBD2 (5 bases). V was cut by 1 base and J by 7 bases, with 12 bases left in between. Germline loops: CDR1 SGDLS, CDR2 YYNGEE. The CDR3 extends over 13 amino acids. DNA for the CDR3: TGTGCCAGCAGCGTACTACCTGGGGAGGAGCAGTACTTC. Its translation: CASSVLPGEEQYF.

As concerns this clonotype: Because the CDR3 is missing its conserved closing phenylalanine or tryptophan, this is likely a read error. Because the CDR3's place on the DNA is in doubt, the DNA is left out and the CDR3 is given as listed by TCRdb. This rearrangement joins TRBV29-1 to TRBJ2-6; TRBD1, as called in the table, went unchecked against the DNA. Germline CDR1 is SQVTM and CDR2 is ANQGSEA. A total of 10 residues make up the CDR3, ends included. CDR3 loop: CSVGQTNPGT.

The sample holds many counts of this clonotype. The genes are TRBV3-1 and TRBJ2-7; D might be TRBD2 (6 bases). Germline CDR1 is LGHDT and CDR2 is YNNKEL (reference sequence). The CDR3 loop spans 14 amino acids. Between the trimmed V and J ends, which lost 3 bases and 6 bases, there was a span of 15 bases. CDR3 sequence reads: CASSQAGAGGEQYF. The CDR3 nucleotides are TGTGCCAGCAGCCAGGCCGGGGCCGGGGGCGAGCAGTACTTC.

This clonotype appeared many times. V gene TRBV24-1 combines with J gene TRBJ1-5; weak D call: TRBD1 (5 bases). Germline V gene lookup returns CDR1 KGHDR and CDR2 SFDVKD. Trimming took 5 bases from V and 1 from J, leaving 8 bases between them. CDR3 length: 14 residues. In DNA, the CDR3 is TGTGCCACCAGTGTTTCAGGGAGCAATCAGCCCCAGCATTTT. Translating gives CATSVSGSNQPQHF.

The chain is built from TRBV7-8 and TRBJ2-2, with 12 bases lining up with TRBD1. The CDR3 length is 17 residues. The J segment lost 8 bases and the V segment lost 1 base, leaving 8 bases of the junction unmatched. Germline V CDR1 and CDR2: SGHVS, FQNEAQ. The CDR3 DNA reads TGTGCCAGCAGCTTAGAGACCGGGACAGGGGGCGCAGGGGAGCTGTTTTTT. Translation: CASSLETGTGGAGELFF.

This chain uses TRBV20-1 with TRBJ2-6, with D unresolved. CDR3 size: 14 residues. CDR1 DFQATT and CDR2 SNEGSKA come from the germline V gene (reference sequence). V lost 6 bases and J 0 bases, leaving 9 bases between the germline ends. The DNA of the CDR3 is TGCAGTGCGAGTGGGCACTCTGGGGCCAACGTCCTGACTTTC. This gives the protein CSASGHSGANVLTF.

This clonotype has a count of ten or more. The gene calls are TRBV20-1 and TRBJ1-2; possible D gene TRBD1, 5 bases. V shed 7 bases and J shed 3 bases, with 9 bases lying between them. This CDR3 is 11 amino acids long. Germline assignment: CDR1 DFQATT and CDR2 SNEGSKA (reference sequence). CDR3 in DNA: TGCAGTGGCGGGGCGGACTATGGCTACACCTTC. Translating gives CSGGADYGYTF.

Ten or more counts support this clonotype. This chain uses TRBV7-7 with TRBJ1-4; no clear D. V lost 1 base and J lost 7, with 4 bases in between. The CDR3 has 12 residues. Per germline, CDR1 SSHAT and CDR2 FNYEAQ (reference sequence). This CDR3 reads CASSLVSEKLFF. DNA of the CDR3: TGTGCCAGCAGCTTAGTAAGTGAAAAACTGTTTTTT.

CDR3 amino acids: CASSDYRDREYSHYTYEQYF. The CDR3 DNA follows: TGTGCCAGCAGCGACTACCGGGACAGGGAATACTCCCACTACACCTACGAGCAGTACTTC. The chain joins TRBV7-3 to TRBJ2-7, with 9 positions matching TRBD1. CDR3 length equals 20 residues. Per the germline V gene, CDR1 is SGHTA and CDR2 is FQGTGA. The V and J ends lost 5 bases and 2 bases, in that order; junction bases with no gene match: 22.

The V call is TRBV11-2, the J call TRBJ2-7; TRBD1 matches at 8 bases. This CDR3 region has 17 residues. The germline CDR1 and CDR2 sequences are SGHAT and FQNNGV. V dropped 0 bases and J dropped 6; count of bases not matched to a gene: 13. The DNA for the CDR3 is TGTGCCAGCAGCTTAGATGGGGCCGGGACAGGTATTCCCGAGCAGTACTTC. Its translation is CASSLDGAGTGIPEQYF.

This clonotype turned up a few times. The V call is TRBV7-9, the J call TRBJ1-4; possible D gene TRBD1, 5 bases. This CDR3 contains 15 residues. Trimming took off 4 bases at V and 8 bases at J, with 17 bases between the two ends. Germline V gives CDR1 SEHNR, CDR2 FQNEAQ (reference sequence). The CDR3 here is CASSSSGGVLEKLFF. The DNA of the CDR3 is TGTGCCAGCAGCTCCTCGGGGGGGGTCTTGGAAAAACTGTTTTTT.

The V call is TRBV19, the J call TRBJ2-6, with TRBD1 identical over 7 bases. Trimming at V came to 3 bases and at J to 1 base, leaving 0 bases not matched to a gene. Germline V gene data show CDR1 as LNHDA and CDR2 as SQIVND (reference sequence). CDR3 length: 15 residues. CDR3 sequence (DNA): TGTGCCAGTAGTATGACAGGGTCTGGGGCCAACGTCCTGACTTTC. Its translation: CASSMTGSGANVLTF.